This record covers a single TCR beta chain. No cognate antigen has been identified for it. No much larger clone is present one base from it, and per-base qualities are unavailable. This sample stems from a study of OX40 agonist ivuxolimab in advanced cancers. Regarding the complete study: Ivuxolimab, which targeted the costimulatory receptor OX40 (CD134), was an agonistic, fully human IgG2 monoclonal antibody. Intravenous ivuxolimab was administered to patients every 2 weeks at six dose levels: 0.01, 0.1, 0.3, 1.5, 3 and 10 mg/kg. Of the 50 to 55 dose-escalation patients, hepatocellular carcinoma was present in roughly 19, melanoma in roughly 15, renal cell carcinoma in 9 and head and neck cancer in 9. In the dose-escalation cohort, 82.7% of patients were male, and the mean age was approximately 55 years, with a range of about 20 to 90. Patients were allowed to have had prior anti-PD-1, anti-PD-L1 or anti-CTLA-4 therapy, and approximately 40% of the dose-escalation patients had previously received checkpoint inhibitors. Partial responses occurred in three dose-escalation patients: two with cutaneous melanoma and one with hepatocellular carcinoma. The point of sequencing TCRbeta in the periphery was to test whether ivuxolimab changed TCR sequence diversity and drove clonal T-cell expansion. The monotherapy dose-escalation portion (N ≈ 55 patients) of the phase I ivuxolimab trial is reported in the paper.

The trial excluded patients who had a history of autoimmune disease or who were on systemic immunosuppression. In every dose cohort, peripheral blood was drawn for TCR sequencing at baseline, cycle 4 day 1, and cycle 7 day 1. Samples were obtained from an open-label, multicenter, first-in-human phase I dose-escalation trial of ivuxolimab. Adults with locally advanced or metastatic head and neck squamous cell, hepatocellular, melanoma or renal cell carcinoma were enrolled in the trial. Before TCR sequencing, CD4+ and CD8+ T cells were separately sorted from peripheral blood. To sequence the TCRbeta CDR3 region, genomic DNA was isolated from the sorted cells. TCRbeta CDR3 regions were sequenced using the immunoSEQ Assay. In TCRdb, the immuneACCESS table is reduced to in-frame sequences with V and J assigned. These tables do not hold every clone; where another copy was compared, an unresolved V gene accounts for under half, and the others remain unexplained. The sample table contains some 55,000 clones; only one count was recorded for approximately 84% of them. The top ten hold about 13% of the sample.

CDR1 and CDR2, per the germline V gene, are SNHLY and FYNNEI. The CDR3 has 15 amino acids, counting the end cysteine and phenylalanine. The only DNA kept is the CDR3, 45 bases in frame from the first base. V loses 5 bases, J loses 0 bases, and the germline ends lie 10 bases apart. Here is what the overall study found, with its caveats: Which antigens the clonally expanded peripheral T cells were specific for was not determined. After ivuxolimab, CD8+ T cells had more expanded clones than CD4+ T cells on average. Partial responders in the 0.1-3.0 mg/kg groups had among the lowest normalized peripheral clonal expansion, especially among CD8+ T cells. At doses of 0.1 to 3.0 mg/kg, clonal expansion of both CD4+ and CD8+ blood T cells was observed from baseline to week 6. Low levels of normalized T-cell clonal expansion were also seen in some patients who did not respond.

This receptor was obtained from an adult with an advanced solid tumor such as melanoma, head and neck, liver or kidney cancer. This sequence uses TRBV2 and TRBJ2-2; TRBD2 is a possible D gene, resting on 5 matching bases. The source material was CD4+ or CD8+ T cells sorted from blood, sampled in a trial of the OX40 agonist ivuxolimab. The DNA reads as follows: TGTGCCAGCAGTTGGACTCCTCCGAACACCGGGGAGCTGTTTTTT. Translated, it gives CASSWTPPNTGELFF.